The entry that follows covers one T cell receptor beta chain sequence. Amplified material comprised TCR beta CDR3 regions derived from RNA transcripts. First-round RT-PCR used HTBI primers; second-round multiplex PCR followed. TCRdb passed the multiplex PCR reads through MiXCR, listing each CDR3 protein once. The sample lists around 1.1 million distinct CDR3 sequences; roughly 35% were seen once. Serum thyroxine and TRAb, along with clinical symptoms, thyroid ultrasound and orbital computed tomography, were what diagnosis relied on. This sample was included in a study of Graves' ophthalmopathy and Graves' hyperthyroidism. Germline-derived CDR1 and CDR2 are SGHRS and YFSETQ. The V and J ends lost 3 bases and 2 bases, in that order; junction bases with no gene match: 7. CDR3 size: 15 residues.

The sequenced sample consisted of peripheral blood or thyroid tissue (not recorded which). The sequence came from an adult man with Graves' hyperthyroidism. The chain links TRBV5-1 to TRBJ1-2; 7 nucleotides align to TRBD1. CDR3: CASSSGQNGNYGYTF. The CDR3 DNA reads TGCGCCAGCAGCTCGGGACAGAACGGAAACTATGGCTACACCTTC.